The 25 T cell receptor beta chains listed next were all sequenced from one sample in a study of breast tumors, draining lymph nodes, adjacent tissues (dated by TCRdb to 2015 to 2016). Library generation was performed with multiplex PCR. Sequencing instrument: Illumina HiSeq 2000. TCRdb itself trimmed the public reads at Q25 with fastp, ran MiXCR and retained productive beta chains. Each entry merges the rows of one CDR3 protein and shows their most common DNA and genes. This sample gives some 21,000 distinct CDR3 sequences in total; approximately 51% of them show up just once. In total, the top ten clones hold less than 9.5% of the sample. Sequenced sample: breast tumor tissue. These receptors all stem from a female donor with breast cancer. Some clones in this sample may be carry-over from other donors' samples.

The V and J genes are TRBV20-1 and TRBJ2-3; TRBD2 matches 14 bases. J gave up 5 bases and V 0 bases, and 13 bases lay outside the gene matches. This CDR3 region has 19 residues. Germline CDR1 reads DFQATT; CDR2 reads SNEGSKA (reference sequence). CDR3: CSARDGGLAGESVQDTQYF. In DNA form, the CDR3 reads TGCAGTGCTAGAGATGGGGGACTAGCGGGAGAGTCCGTCCAAGATACGCAGTATTTT.

In its sample, this clonotype was seen many times. The chain uses TRBV3-1 and TRBJ2-3, with 7 bases identical to TRBD2. V trimming: 8 bases; J trimming: 1 base; junction bases outside the gene matches: 12. The CDR3 runs 16 residues. In germline, CDR1 is LGHDT, CDR2 YNNKEL (reference sequence). The CDR3: CASGISGSVGTDTQYF. CDR3 DNA: TGTGCCAGCGGAATTAGCGGGTCGGTGGGCACAGATACGCAGTATTTT.

At least ten counts were recorded for this clonotype. CDR3 protein: CASSRQGGTF. CDR3 bases: TGTGCCAGCAGCCGACAGGGGGGAACCTTC. This sequence joins TRBV12-3 or TRBV12-4 and TRBJ1-2; the match to TRBD1 covers 9 bases. V was clipped by 6 bases and J by 14 bases; unmatched bases: 4. The CDR3 runs 10 residues.

This clonotype is categorized as medium-sized. The chain is built from TRBV5-8 and TRBJ2-7, with 11 bases that match TRBD2. The V segment lost 7 bases and the J segment 4 bases; nucleotides outside the gene matches: 10. The CDR3 spans 15 residues. Germline values: CDR1 SGHTS, CDR2 YDEGEE. The CDR3 DNA follows: TGTGCCAGCCGAACGTCGACTAGCGGGACTTACGAGCAGTACTTC. Amino acids: CASRTSTSGTYEQYF.

This chain connects TRBV24-1 to TRBJ2-7; 11 bases line up with TRBD2. The CDR3 contains 15 residues. Germline V lookup: CDR1 KGHDR, CDR2 SFDVKD. V lost 5 bases to trimming and J lost 0 bases; unmatched junction nucleotides: 2. The CDR3 region has the DNA TGTGCCACCAGTGGCGGGACTAGCGGCTCCTACGAGCAGTACTTC. Residues: CATSGGTSGSYEQYF.

This sequence joins TRBV7-2 and TRBJ2-3, with D uncertain. The CDR3 has 14 residues. CDR1 and CDR2 from the germline V gene are SGHTA and FQGNSA. Trimming took off 6 bases at V and 2 bases at J, with 12 bases between the two ends. The CDR3 sequence: CASSVGWVTDTQYF. As DNA, the CDR3 is TGTGCCAGCAGTGTGGGCTGGGTCACAGATACGCAGTATTTT. Filled out from reference TRBV7-2 and TRBJ2-3, the complete variable domain reads GAGVSQSPSNKVTEKGKDVELRCDPISGHTALYWYRQSLGQGLEFLIYFQGNSAPDKSGLPSDRFSAERTGGSVSTLTIQRTQQEDSAVYLCASSVGWVTDTQYFGPGTRLTVL.

The V call is TRBV4-2, the J call TRBJ2-2; D call uncertain. The CDR3 extends over 13 amino acids. Trimming took 0 bases from V and 7 from J, leaving 6 bases between them. Per the germline V gene, CDR1 is LGHNA and CDR2 is YNFKEQ. DNA of the CDR3: TGTGCCAGCAGCCAAGAATCAGTCGGGGAGCTGTTTTTT. Its translation: CASSQESVGELFF.

The V call is TRBV11-2, the J call TRBJ2-7; D unclear. Germline V gene lookup returns CDR1 SGHAT and CDR2 FQNNGV. This CDR3 is 14 amino acids long. V gave up 0 bases and J gave up 4 bases, with 10 bases separating them. The CDR3 reads CASSLDLDPYEQYF. The CDR3 DNA is TGTGCCAGCAGCTTAGACCTCGACCCGTACGAGCAGTACTTC.

This clonotype appeared a few times. The chain uses TRBV29-1 and TRBJ2-3, with no clear D. The CDR3 consists of 13 residues. Germline CDR1 reads SQVTM; CDR2 reads ANQGSEA. V lost 3 bases, J lost 3 bases, and 10 bases lay in between. CDR3 sequence reads: CSVDQWDTDTQYF. The CDR3 region has the DNA TGCAGCGTTGACCAGTGGGATACAGATACGCAGTATTTT.

The chain has TRBV5-1 and TRBJ2-7, with D perhaps given as TRBD1 or TRBD2 (5 bases each). Trimming took 5 bases from V and 6 from J, leaving 12 bases between them. Germline values: CDR1 SGHRS, CDR2 YFSETQ. This CDR3 has 12 amino acids. CDR3 residues: CASRGEGIEQYF. CDR3 DNA sequence: TGCGCCAGCAGGGGAGAGGGGATCGAGCAGTACTTC.

The rearrangement uses TRBV20-1 and TRBJ2-1; TRBD2 agrees at 13 bases. This CDR3 is built from 14 residues. From germline, CDR1 is DFQATT and CDR2 SNEGSKA (reference sequence). J was trimmed by 6 bases and V by 5 bases; bases with no gene match: 4. In nucleotides, the CDR3 is TGCAGTGCTGGGACTAGCGGGAAATTCAATGAGCAGTTCTTC. This translates into CSAGTSGKFNEQFF.

This clonotype was seen repeatedly, ten times or more. This sequence joins TRBV24-1 and TRBJ1-3; 7 positions agree with TRBD1. CDR1 is KGHDR and CDR2 is SFDVKD in the germline V gene. V shed 5 bases and J 4 bases; nucleotides not matched to a gene: 10. The CDR3 runs to 16 residues. CDR3 region: CATSVPVQGGGNTIYF. For the CDR3, the DNA is TGTGCCACCAGTGTTCCCGTCCAGGGGGGGGGAAACACCATATATTTT.

This clonotype has at least ten counts. The rearrangement uses TRBV12-3 or TRBV12-4 and TRBJ2-7, with D perhaps TRBD1 (5 bases). The ends were cut back, 4 bases at V and 2 bases at J, with 15 bases in the middle. This CDR3 comprises 15 residues. CDR3 coding DNA: TGTGCCAGCAGTTCTAGGACAACCACTACCTACGAGCAGTACTTC. Residues: CASSSRTTTTYEQYF.

The rearrangement joins TRBV11-3 to TRBJ2-7, with D hard to call. The CDR3 consists of 13 residues. CDR1 and CDR2 from the germline V gene are SGHNT and YENEEA. V was shortened by 8 bases and J by 6 bases, with 17 bases between the two germline ends. In nucleotides, the CDR3 is TGTGCCAGCTCGGTAGGGATCGGGTCCGAGCAGTACTTC. Its protein is CASSVGIGSEQYF.

The V call is TRBV20-1, the J call TRBJ1-2; D remains unclear. Trimming left V 6 bases short and J 6 bases short, with 17 bases between. The CDR3 consists of 13 residues. Germline lookup yields CDR1 DFQATT and CDR2 SNEGSKA (reference sequence). The CDR3 bases are TGCAGTGCCACAACGGGTAGGGAACATGGCTACACCTTC. Its translation is CSATTGREHGYTF.

In this sample, this clonotype turned up many times. The chain uses TRBV30 and TRBJ2-1; 7 bases are a match to TRBD2. The CDR3 runs 13 residues. V shed 0 bases and J 7 bases; nucleotides not matched to a gene: 3. CDR1 is GTSNPN, CDR2 SVGIG, per germline (reference sequence). In DNA, the CDR3 is TGTGCCTGGAGTGTACTGGGGGGGAATGAGCAGTTCTTC. Translating it yields CAWSVLGGNEQFF.

The table lists this clonotype with many counts. V is TRBV28 and J is TRBJ2-5, with 16 bases fitting TRBD2. The germline CDR1 and CDR2 sequences are MDHEN and SYDVKM. The CDR3 spans 18 residues. V was pared by 0 bases and J by 4 bases, with 5 bases of the junction left unmatched. The CDR3 coding sequence is TGTGCCAGCAGTTTATGGGGACTAGCGGGAGGGGTAGCAGAGACCCAGTACTTC. Encoded protein: CASSLWGLAGGVAETQYF.

The V call is TRBV10-2, the J call TRBJ1-5; perhaps TRBD1 as D (5 bases). This CDR3 is 15 amino acids long. Germline V CDR1 and CDR2: WSHSY, SAAADI. Trimming took 8 bases from V and 2 from J, leaving 16 bases between them. Here the CDR3 reads CASGVQGAGNQPQHF. CDR3 nucleotides: TGCGCCAGCGGCGTGCAGGGAGCTGGCAATCAGCCCCAGCATTTT.

The chain combines TRBV10-3 with TRBJ2-1; 9 nucleotides match TRBD2. V lost 10 bases, J lost 13 bases, and 8 bases stayed unmatched. Germline V gene lookup returns CDR1 ENHRY and CDR2 SYGVKD. The CDR3 runs to 11 residues. CDR3 DNA sequence: TGTGCCACCTCCACGGGACTAGCCCAGTTCTTC. Its protein product is CATSTGLAQFF.

This clonotype was recorded at least ten times. V and J are TRBV10-3 and TRBJ2-5, with D maybe TRBD1 (6 bases). Germline CDR1 reads ENHRY; CDR2 reads SYGVKD. This CDR3 contains 13 residues. Between the trimmed V and J ends, which lost 4 bases and 9 bases, there was a span of 15 bases. CDR3 bases: TGTGCCATCAGTGGTGGGGACACCCAGCCCCAGTACTTC. Protein sequence: CAISGGDTQPQYF.

There are a few counts of this clonotype. This chain connects TRBV20-1 to TRBJ2-1; 9 nucleotides align to TRBD2. Trimming cost V 3 bases and J 3 bases; bases outside gene matches: 0. CDR1 and CDR2 (germline): DFQATT, SNEGSKA (reference sequence). This CDR3 comprises 13 residues. As DNA, the CDR3 is TGCAGTGCTAGGACTAGCGGCTACAATGAGCAGTTCTTC. This gives the protein CSARTSGYNEQFF.

This clonotype is a singleton in its sample. One end of the junction varies from germline; a read error may be responsible. This chain links TRBV18 with TRBJ2-3; 10 nucleotides line up with TRBD2. This CDR3 has 15 amino acids. Germline V gene sequence: CDR1 KGHSH, CDR2 LQKENI. In nucleotides, the CDR3 is TGTGCCAGCTCACCCGGGACTAGCGTGACAGATGCGCAGTATTTT. This translates into CASSPGTSVTDAQYF.

The chain employs TRBV10-3 and TRBJ2-5; D gene ambiguous. The germline V and J ends were trimmed by 5 bases and 10 bases, with 8 bases remaining between them. Germline V lookup: CDR1 ENHRY, CDR2 SYGVKD. The CDR3 contains 10 residues. The CDR3 sequence: CAISRRDQYF. In nucleotides, the CDR3 is TGTGCCATCAGTAGAAGAGACCAGTACTTC.

The V call is TRBV2, the J call TRBJ2-5; the D gene could be TRBD1 or TRBD2 (5 bases each). Trimming left V 4 bases short and J 4 bases short, with 22 bases between. CDR1 and CDR2 from the germline V gene are SNHLY and FYNNEI. The CDR3 is made up of 17 amino acids. The CDR3 sequence is CASSGSRSRGASETQYF. The CDR3 nucleotides read TGTGCCAGCAGTGGCAGTCGGAGTAGAGGGGCATCAGAGACCCAGTACTTC. The full variable domain, in which reference TRBV2 and TRBJ2-5 provide the parts outside the CDR3, is EPEVTQTPSHQVTQMGQEVILRCVPISNHLYFYWYRQILGQKVEFLVSFYNNEISEKSEIFDDQFSVERPDGSNFTLKIRSTKLEDSAMYFCASSGSRSRGASETQYFGPGTRLLVL.

This clonotype has ten or more counts. The chain recombines TRBV7-9 with TRBJ2-1, with 14 bases fitting TRBD2. CDR1 and CDR2 from the germline V gene are SEHNR and FQNEAQ (reference sequence). This CDR3 spans 19 amino acids. V lost 5 bases to trimming and J lost 6 bases; unmatched junction nucleotides: 15. In DNA form, the CDR3 reads TGTGCCAGCAGCCGACTCGGACTAGCGGGAGGAGGAGGAGGCAATGAGCAGTTCTTC. Encoded protein: CASSRLGLAGGGGGNEQFF.